The 28 T cell receptor beta chains given below trace back to one sample, sequenced in a study of T cell repertoires in ileal Crohn's disease. Clones were sequenced by immunoSEQ multiplex PCR, and TCRdb holds only the in-frame ones, with some missing. The data show more than 11,000 clones, around three quarters seen once. The sequenced sample consisted of ileal tissue. Receptor source: an adult with Crohn's disease.

The V call is TRBV5-1, the J call TRBJ1-5, with 10 nucleotides matching TRBD1. V dropped 3 bases and J dropped 2; count of bases not matched to a gene: 2. This CDR3 contains 15 residues. CDR1 SGHRS and CDR2 YFSETQ come from the germline V gene. The CDR3 DNA reads as TGCGCCAGCAGCTACGGGACAGGGGGCAATCAGCCCCAGCATTTT. Translation: CASSYGTGGNQPQHF.

The gene calls are TRBV6-1 and TRBJ1-5, with D possibly matching TRBD1 (5 bases). The CDR3 sequence is 18 residues long. Germline CDR1 is MNHNS and CDR2 is SASEGT. V shed 3 bases and J shed 7 bases, with 25 bases lying between them. The CDR3 DNA reads as TGTGCCAGCAGTGACCGGGGGGGGGACTTAAAGTTTAGGCAGCCCCAGCATTTT. Protein product: CASSDRGGDLKFRQPQHF.

This chain joins TRBV11-3 and TRBJ2-2, with a possible D match to TRBD1 (6 bases). Trimming cost V 5 bases and J 13 bases, with 17 bases left between them. The CDR3 extends over 13 amino acids. Looked up from germline, CDR1 is SGHNT and CDR2 is YENEEA. The CDR3 nucleotides are TGTGCCAGCAGCGACAGGATACGGGGCGGGCTGTTTTTT. This translates into CASSDRIRGGLFF. The entire variable domain, with the rest obtained from reference TRBV11-3 and TRBJ2-2, is as follows: EAGVVQSPRYKIIEKKQPVAFWCNPISGHNTLYWYLQNLGQGPELLIRYENEEAVDDSQLPKDRFSAERLKGVDSTLKIQPAELGDSAVYLCASSDRIRGGLFFGEGSRLTVL.

The chain has TRBV7-2 and TRBJ2-2; the match to TRBD1 covers 8 bases. The J segment lost 4 bases and the V segment lost 5 bases, leaving 3 bases of the junction unmatched. CDR1 and CDR2 (germline): SGHTA, FQGNSA. This CDR3 region has 14 residues. CDR3 sequence: CASSRTGFTGELFF. The CDR3, as DNA: TGTGCCAGCAGCCGGACAGGGTTCACCGGGGAGCTGTTTTTT.

The chain recombines TRBV4-1 with TRBJ1-5; no firm D call. The germline V and J ends were trimmed by 0 bases and 3 bases, with 15 bases remaining between them. This CDR3 is 17 amino acids long. CDR1 and CDR2 from the germline V gene are MGHRA and YSYEKL. CDR3 DNA: TGCGCCAGCAGCCAAGAGGCCCTGAGCGGGCTCAATCAGCCCCAGCATTTT. It translates to CASSQEALSGLNQPQHF.

V usage is TRBV30 and J usage is TRBJ1-1; maybe TRBD1 (6 bases). There are 14 residues in the CDR3. Between the trimmed V and J ends, which lost 1 base and 4 bases, there was a span of 13 bases. Germline CDR1 and CDR2: GTSNPN and SVGIG (reference sequence). For the CDR3, the DNA is TGTGCCTGGAGTGACGACAGGCGGTTCACTGAAGCTTTCTTT. Translated: CAWSDDRRFTEAFF.

The chain is built from TRBV30 and TRBJ2-7; D possibly corresponds to TRBD2 (6 bases). Between the trimmed V and J ends, which lost 1 base and 8 bases, there was a span of 15 bases. The CDR3 extends over 13 amino acids. Germline values: CDR1 GTSNPN, CDR2 SVGIG (reference sequence). The CDR3 bases are TGTGCCTGGAGTGCCCTTCCGGGAGCTCAGCAGTACTTC. It specifies CAWSALPGAQQYF.

The chain has TRBV7-9 and TRBJ1-6, with D possibly being TRBD1 (5 bases). The CDR3 is 13 amino acids. Trimming left V 1 base short and J 13 bases short, with 11 bases between. The V gene's germline CDR1 is SEHNR and CDR2 FQNEAQ (reference sequence). The CDR3 spells CASSLGGRSPLHF. DNA of the CDR3: TGTGCCAGCAGCTTAGGGGGGAGGTCCCCCCTCCACTTT.

This chain connects TRBV9 to TRBJ2-5; D unclear. Germline CDR1 and CDR2: SGDLS and YYNGEE. Trimming stripped 2 bases from V and 9 bases from J, with 17 bases between. The CDR3 length is 14 residues. DNA for the CDR3: TGTGCCAGCAGCGTTCGTGCCGGCGATGAGGCCCAGTACTTC. It codes for CASSVRAGDEAQYF.

CDR3 loop: CASSPKLAGGPDTQYF. For the CDR3, the DNA is TGTGCCAGCAGTCCTAAACTAGCGGGGGGGCCAGATACGCAGTATTTT. The chain recombines TRBV7-2 with TRBJ2-3, with 13 bases identical to TRBD2. Germline V gene lookup returns CDR1 SGHTA and CDR2 FQGNSA. V was pared by 6 bases and J by 4 bases, with 7 bases of the junction left unmatched. CDR3 length equals 16 residues. The variable domain in full, completed from reference TRBV7-2 and TRBJ2-3, reads GAGVSQSPSNKVTEKGKDVELRCDPISGHTALYWYRQSLGQGLEFLIYFQGNSAPDKSGLPSDRFSAERTGGSVSTLTIQRTQQEDSAVYLCASSPKLAGGPDTQYFGPGTRLTVL.

This sequence joins TRBV5-6 and TRBJ1-2; no reliable D call. This CDR3 contains 16 residues. Germline V gene lookup returns CDR1 SGHDT and CDR2 YYEEEE. V was pared by 4 bases and J by 3 bases, with 19 bases between. The CDR3 region is CASSQYQIGADYGYTF. The CDR3 nucleotides read TGTGCCAGCAGCCAATACCAAATAGGAGCTGACTATGGCTACACCTTC.

This clone was seen a handful of times. This chain joins TRBV7-9 and TRBJ2-3, with D possibly matching TRBD1 (6 bases). Germline V gene lookup returns CDR1 SEHNR and CDR2 FQNEAQ (reference sequence). This CDR3 has 14 amino acids. The V end lost 5 bases, the J end lost 11 bases, and 20 bases lay between the germline ends. CDR3 DNA sequence: TGTGCCAGCAGCGGGGGCGAGAAACGACTTGGGCAGTATTTT. As protein: CASSGGEKRLGQYF.

J is TRBJ2-3 and V is TRBV7-2; the match to TRBD1 covers 9 bases. The trim removed 8 bases at V and 5 bases at J, leaving 8 bases unmatched. Per the germline V gene, CDR1 is SGHTA and CDR2 is FQGNSA. This CDR3 region has 14 residues. CDR3 nucleotides: TGTGCCAGCGGCCGGGACAGGGCGGGAGATACGCAGTATTTT. Residues: CASGRDRAGDTQYF.

V usage is TRBV10-3 and J usage is TRBJ2-3, with 8 bases identical to TRBD2. The CDR3 length is 16 residues. The germline CDR1 and CDR2 sequences are ENHRY and SYGVKD. The V gene end was trimmed by 1 base and the J gene end by 6 bases; junction bases not matched to a gene: 9. CDR3 protein: CAISELGLERGDTQYF. The CDR3, as DNA: TGTGCCATCAGTGAGTTGGGACTAGAACGTGGGGATACGCAGTATTTT.

The chain links TRBV9 to TRBJ2-1; a possible D gene is TRBD1 (6 bases). Trimming stripped 2 bases from V and 6 bases from J, with 12 bases between. The CDR3 has 14 amino acids. The germline gives CDR1 SGDLS, CDR2 YYNGEE. The CDR3 here is CASSVRQGINEQFF. CDR3 DNA sequence: TGTGCCAGCAGCGTCAGGCAGGGGATCAATGAGCAGTTCTTC.

The chain employs TRBV28 and TRBJ1-5; possible D gene TRBD1, 5 bases. Germline CDR1 and CDR2: MDHEN and SYDVKM. The CDR3 has 17 residues. The V end was cut by 4 bases, the J end by 7 bases, with 23 bases between. CDR3 in amino acids: CASSSYTGSQGRQPQHF. The CDR3 bases are TGTGCCAGCAGTTCATACACCGGGTCCCAGGGAAGACAGCCCCAGCATTTT. The full variable domain, rest sourced from reference TRBV28 and TRBJ1-5, is DVKVTQSSRYLVKRTGEKVFLECVQDMDHENMFWYRQDPGLGLRLIYFSYDVKMKEKGDIPEGYSVSREKKERFSLILESASTNQTSMYLCASSSYTGSQGRQPQHFGDGTRLSIL.

The chain has TRBV5-1 and TRBJ2-7; 9 bases map to TRBD1. This CDR3 has 14 amino acids. With 3 bases clipped from V and 5 bases from J, the junction kept 6 bases outside the gene matches. Germline V gene data show CDR1 as SGHRS and CDR2 as YFSETQ. The CDR3: CASSSGQGPHEQYF. DNA for the CDR3: TGCGCCAGCAGCTCGGGACAGGGTCCCCACGAGCAGTACTTC.

This clone was seen a few times. CDR3 sequence: CASSLGHGNTEAFF. In nucleotides, the CDR3 is TGTGCCAGCAGCCTGGGACACGGTAACACTGAAGCTTTCTTT. This chain connects TRBV4-2 to TRBJ1-1; D perhaps matches TRBD1 (6 bases). This CDR3 is built from 14 residues. Germline V gene sequence: CDR1 LGHNA, CDR2 YNFKEQ. Trimming removed 4 bases at V and 2 bases at J, with 11 bases between.

This chain uses TRBV6-1 with TRBJ1-6; 9 bases fit TRBD1. The CDR3 length is 14 residues. Germline V gene sequence: CDR1 MNHNS, CDR2 SASEGT. With V trimmed by 4 bases and J by 7 bases, 2 bases remained unmatched. The CDR3 DNA reads TGTGCCAGCAGTGCCGACAGGGGGAATTCACCCCTCCACTTT. Residues: CASSADRGNSPLHF.

This chain joins TRBV9 and TRBJ2-7; 7 nucleotides align to TRBD2. The CDR3 length is 14 residues. From germline, CDR1 is SGDLS and CDR2 YYNGEE. The J segment lost 2 bases and the V segment lost 4 bases, leaving 6 bases of the junction unmatched. CDR3 DNA sequence: TGTGCCAGCAGCTCCGGACTAGAGGCCTACGAGCAGTACTTC. It yields the protein CASSSGLEAYEQYF.

The chain recombines TRBV5-1 with TRBJ2-2; D is ambiguous. CDR3 length: 14 residues. Trimming cost V 0 bases and J 6 bases, with 9 bases left between them. Per germline, CDR1 SGHRS and CDR2 YFSETQ. The CDR3 here is CASSLGAIPGELFF. DNA for the CDR3: TGCGCCAGCAGCTTGGGGGCGATACCCGGGGAGCTGTTTTTT.

The rearrangement links TRBV6-1 to TRBJ2-1, with a possible D match to TRBD2 (5 bases). The CDR3 is made up of 14 amino acids. Trimming left V 8 bases short and J 6 bases short, with 17 bases between. Germline CDR1 is MNHNS and CDR2 is SASEGT. The CDR3 region has the DNA TGTGCCAGCGTGAGGGCCCGCGGTTCCAATGAGCAGTTCTTC. Translating it yields CASVRARGSNEQFF.

J is TRBJ1-1 and V is TRBV4-1, with D uncertain. The germline gives CDR1 MGHRA, CDR2 YSYEKL. V dropped 10 bases and J dropped 3 bases, with 9 bases sitting between them. The CDR3 consists of 11 residues. In DNA, the CDR3 is TGCGCCACAGGAAAGGACACTGAAGCTTTCTTT. Translated, it gives CATGKDTEAFF.

The chain is built from TRBV5-4 and TRBJ1-2; D gene unclear. Trimming took 9 bases from V and 0 from J, leaving 18 bases between them. Germline CDR1 reads SGHNT; CDR2 reads YYREEE (reference sequence). This CDR3 spans 15 amino acids. CDR3 sequence: CATAKRDSANYGYTF. CDR3 sequence (DNA): TGTGCCACCGCGAAGAGGGATTCGGCTAACTATGGCTACACCTTC.

V is TRBV7-9 and J is TRBJ1-5; the D gene is possibly TRBD1 (6 bases). There are 16 residues in the CDR3. Deletions cut 3 bases from V and 5 bases from J, with 17 bases between. Germline-derived CDR1 and CDR2 are SEHNR and FQNEAQ (reference sequence). CDR3 sequence reads: CASSLAAGTPDQPQHF. Written as DNA, the CDR3 is TGTGCCAGCAGCTTGGCAGCCGGGACACCGGATCAGCCCCAGCATTTT.

This rearrangement joins TRBV4-1 to TRBJ2-7, with 8 positions matching TRBD1. CDR1 MGHRA and CDR2 YSYEKL come from the germline V gene. Unmatched junction bases numbered 6, after V lost 2 bases and J lost 3 bases. CDR3 size: 15 residues. CDR3: CASSQRGQGYYEQYF. CDR3 sequence (DNA): TGCGCCAGCAGCCAACGCGGACAGGGTTACTACGAGCAGTACTTC.

The J gene is TRBJ1-2, the V gene TRBV4-2; D is unresolved. The CDR3 covers 14 residues. V lost 1 base, J lost 0 bases, and 6 bases lay in between. Germline CDR1 and CDR2: LGHNA and YNFKEQ. The CDR3 DNA reads as TGTGCCAGCAGCCAAGTAGATGCTAACTATGGCTACACCTTC. Protein sequence: CASSQVDANYGYTF.

This clone was counted a single time. The chain joins TRBV9 to TRBJ2-7, with D possibly TRBD1 on 6 matching bases. The germline V gene encodes CDR1 SGDLS and CDR2 YYNGEE. The CDR3 loop spans 13 amino acids. V was clipped by 4 bases and J by 2 bases, with 10 bases between them. DNA for the CDR3: TGTGCCAGCAGCACCACAGGGACCTACGAGCAGTACTTC. Protein product: CASSTTGTYEQYF.